The 27 T cell receptor beta chains below come from one sample, sequenced in a study of blood T cell repertoires in COVID-19. TCRdb keeps only in-frame clones here, not all; method: immunoSEQ multiplex PCR. The sample has around 200,000 clones; approximately 86% are singletons. The specimen was peripheral blood. Every receptor here comes from a young woman with COVID-19, enrolled during active disease.

The chain uses TRBV28 and TRBJ1-2; D is perhaps TRBD1 (5 bases). Trimming shortened V by 6 bases and J by 4 bases, and 15 bases separated the two germline ends. CDR3 length: 14 amino acids. Germline V CDR1 and CDR2: MDHEN, SYDVKM. The CDR3 spells CASSQGQGSYGYTF. As DNA, the CDR3 is TGTGCCAGCAGCCAAGGGCAGGGATCCTATGGCTACACCTTC.

This chain joins TRBV10-1 and TRBJ1-1, with TRBD1 identical over 9 bases. Trimming took 10 bases from V and 6 from J; bases not matched to a gene: 12. Germline assignment: CDR1 WNHNN and CDR2 SYGVQD (reference sequence). The CDR3 is 14 amino acids. CDR3 sequence (DNA): TGCGCCACCAAAACCGGGACAGGGAGGGCTGAAGCTTTCTTT. Translating it yields CATKTGTGRAEAFF.

This clone appeared once. The rearrangement joins TRBV10-1 to TRBJ2-2, with 15 positions matching TRBD2. Germline lookup yields CDR1 WNHNN and CDR2 SYGVQD (reference sequence). Unmatched junction bases numbered 11, after V lost 7 bases and J lost 5 bases. This CDR3 is 18 amino acids long. The chain's CDR3 is CASTGTSGRSRGTGELFF. The DNA for the CDR3 is TGCGCCAGCACTGGGACTAGCGGGAGGTCCCGGGGTACCGGGGAGCTGTTTTTT.

The V and J genes are TRBV28 and TRBJ1-2; maybe TRBD1 (6 bases). Germline V gives CDR1 MDHEN, CDR2 SYDVKM. This CDR3 has 14 amino acids. V was pared by 3 bases and J by 4 bases, with 12 bases between. The CDR3 loop reads CASSFLTGPYGYTF. In DNA form, the CDR3 reads TGTGCCAGCAGTTTCTTGACAGGCCCCTATGGCTACACCTTC.

The rearrangement uses TRBV30 and TRBJ1-1; no definite D call. The V end was cut by 7 bases, the J end by 0 bases, with 9 bases between. The germline gives CDR1 GTSNPN, CDR2 SVGIG (reference sequence). The CDR3 extends over 12 amino acids. The CDR3 loop is CALRRVNTEAFF. In DNA form, the CDR3 reads TGTGCCTTAAGACGGGTGAACACTGAAGCTTTCTTT. The complete variable domain, with remaining parts taken from reference TRBV30 and TRBJ1-1, reads SQTIHQWPATLVQPVGSPLSLECTVEGTSNPNLYWYRQAAGRGLQLLFYSVGIGQISSEVPQNLSASRPQDRQFILSSKKLLLSDSGFYLCALRRVNTEAFFGQGTRLTVV.

This sequence joins TRBV9 and TRBJ2-3, with 7 bases identical to TRBD1. This CDR3 is 14 amino acids long. From germline, CDR1 is SGDLS and CDR2 YYNGEE. Losses at the gene ends were 4 bases for V and 2 bases for J; bases not matched to a gene: 4. CDR3 coding DNA: TGTGCCAGCAGCCCCAGGGGGAACACAGATACGCAGTATTTT. Its protein product is CASSPRGNTDTQYF.

The chain has TRBV5-1 and TRBJ2-5, with TRBD2 matching 10 bases. Trimming removed 0 bases from V and 1 base from J; junction bases left unmatched: 3. The CDR3 totals 16 residues. Germline V lookup: CDR1 SGHRS, CDR2 YFSETQ. CDR3 in amino acids: CASSLETSGVQETQYF. DNA of the CDR3: TGCGCCAGCAGCTTGGAAACTAGCGGGGTCCAAGAGACCCAGTACTTC.

The rearrangement joins TRBV3-1 (or the pseudogene TRBV3-2) to TRBJ1-2, with 8 bases identical to TRBD1. With V trimmed by 7 bases and J by 6 bases, 10 bases remained unmatched. There are 14 residues in the CDR3. Germline CDR1 reads LGHDT; CDR2 reads YNNKEL (reference sequence). CDR3 DNA: TGTGCCAGCAAGAAAACCCAGGGGGCAGATGGCTACACCTTC. Amino acids: CASKKTQGADGYTF.

The chain employs TRBV5-4 and TRBJ2-1; 8 bases are shared with TRBD1. After removal of 3 bases from V and 5 bases from J, the junction contained 10 bases not matched to a gene. This CDR3 spans 16 amino acids. Germline assignment: CDR1 SGHNT and CDR2 YYREEE (reference sequence). The CDR3 DNA is TGTGCCAGCAGCTCCTCCGGGCAGGGGGCGCACAATGAGCAGTTCTTC. The encoded protein is CASSSSGQGAHNEQFF.

The J gene is TRBJ2-4, the V gene TRBV2, with D unclear. V gave up 2 bases and J gave up 0 bases, with 11 bases separating them. Germline loops: CDR1 SNHLY, CDR2 FYNNEI. This CDR3 has 16 residues. The CDR3, as DNA: TGTGCCAGCAGTGAACGTGCGGTAGTAGCCAAAAACATTCAGTACTTC. This encodes CASSERAVVAKNIQYF.

This rearrangement joins TRBV9 to TRBJ1-1; TRBD1 aligns across 8 bases. In germline, CDR1 is SGDLS, CDR2 YYNGEE. The CDR3 length is 17 residues. V shed 0 bases, J shed 2 bases, and the junction held 9 bases outside the gene matches. CDR3 DNA: TGTGCCAGCAGCGTAGTCCCAGGGGGCTACGCTAACACTGAAGCTTTCTTT. Translating gives CASSVVPGGYANTEAFF.

This clone is a singleton in its sample. The chain joins TRBV4-2 to TRBJ2-7, with D possibly TRBD1 on 6 matching bases. CDR1 is LGHNA, CDR2 YNFKEQ, per germline. Between the trimmed V and J ends, which lost 0 bases and 4 bases, there was a span of 16 bases. The CDR3 covers 16 residues. CDR3 sequence (DNA): TGTGCCAGCAGCCAAGATCGTCCTACAGGGTTGTACGAGCAGTACTTC. Its protein product is CASSQDRPTGLYEQYF.

The V and J genes are TRBV19 and TRBJ2-7, with 9 bases aligning to TRBD2. The CDR3 runs to 14 residues. J was trimmed by 0 bases and V by 4 bases; bases with no gene match: 1. In germline, CDR1 is LNHDA, CDR2 SQIVND (reference sequence). CDR3 nucleotides: TGTGCCAGTAGTAGCGGGAGGGGCTCCTACGAGCAGTACTTC. As protein: CASSSGRGSYEQYF.

J is TRBJ2-7 and V is TRBV5-1; no definite D call. Per the germline V gene, CDR1 is SGHRS and CDR2 is YFSETQ. The CDR3 sequence is 12 residues long. The V and J ends lost 0 bases and 5 bases respectively, with 6 bases between them. The DNA of the CDR3 is TGCGCCAGCAGCTTGGCCTACGACGAGCAGTACTTC. Protein: CASSLAYDEQYF.

V and J are TRBV10-1 and TRBJ1-2; D perhaps matches TRBD1 (5 bases). V lost 10 bases and J lost 3, with 15 bases in between. Germline V CDR1 and CDR2: WNHNN, SYGVQD (reference sequence). The CDR3 spans 13 residues. Written as DNA, the CDR3 is TGCGCCAATCGACCTGGGACTGACTATGGCTACACCTTC. As protein: CANRPGTDYGYTF.

The chain employs TRBV4-1 and TRBJ2-6; 8 bases match TRBD1. This CDR3 comprises 18 residues. The germline V gene has CDR1 MGHRA and CDR2 YSYEKL. Trimming cost V 3 bases and J 1 base; bases outside gene matches: 8. CDR3 loop: CASSHWTGSTSGANVLTF. Here the CDR3 DNA reads TGCGCCAGCAGCCACTGGACAGGGTCGACTTCTGGGGCCAACGTCCTGACTTTC.

The rearrangement joins TRBV7-9 to TRBJ1-4; 10 bases are a match to TRBD1. The germline V gene encodes CDR1 SEHNR and CDR2 FQNEAQ (reference sequence). V shed 6 bases, J shed 3 bases, and the junction held 1 base outside the gene matches. The CDR3 runs to 14 residues. The CDR3: CASRTGGPNEKLFF. CDR3 DNA sequence: TGTGCCAGCAGGACAGGGGGCCCTAATGAAAAACTGTTTTTT.

This clone was observed a handful of times. The chain uses TRBV6-5 and TRBJ1-1; D unresolved. The germline V gene has CDR1 MNHEY and CDR2 SVGAGI. Trimming left V 8 bases short and J 1 base short, with 5 bases between. The CDR3 loop spans 11 amino acids. CDR3 coding DNA: TGTGCCAGCGTCAGGAACACTGAAGCTTTCTTT. This sequence encodes CASVRNTEAFF.

V and J are TRBV6-5 and TRBJ1-2; 8 bases map to TRBD1. Germline CDR1 reads MNHEY; CDR2 reads SVGAGI. The length of the CDR3 is 12 residues. CDR3: CVLRGQDYGYTF. The CDR3 DNA reads TGTGTACTTAGGGGACAGGATTATGGCTACACCTTC.

The chain couples TRBV13 to TRBJ2-3; weak D call: TRBD2 (6 bases). Between the trimmed V and J ends, which lost 5 bases and 5 bases, there was a span of 11 bases. The CDR3 runs 13 residues. Germline CDR1 and CDR2: PRHDT and FYEKMQ (reference sequence). DNA for the CDR3: TGTGCCAGCAGCCTTCGACTAGTAGATACGCAGTATTTT. Translation: CASSLRLVDTQYF. The full variable domain, in which reference TRBV13 and TRBJ2-3 provide the parts outside the CDR3, is AAGVIQSPRHLIKEKRETATLKCYPIPRHDTVYWYQQGPGQDPQFLISFYEKMQSDKGSIPDRFSAQQFSDYHSELNMSSLELGDSALYFCASSLRLVDTQYFGPGTRLTVL.

The chain has TRBV28 and TRBJ2-2, with 8 bases identical to TRBD2. J was trimmed by 3 bases and V by 6 bases; bases with no gene match: 9. Germline V gene data show CDR1 as MDHEN and CDR2 as SYDVKM. The CDR3 consists of 16 residues. This CDR3 is CASRPRLASYTGELFF. CDR3 sequence (DNA): TGTGCCAGCAGACCTCGACTAGCGTCTTACACCGGGGAGCTGTTTTTT.

This rearrangement joins TRBV27 to TRBJ1-1; maybe TRBD1 (6 bases). Trimming removed 8 bases at V and 5 bases at J, with 18 bases between. The CDR3 loop spans 14 amino acids. Germline V CDR1 and CDR2: MNHEY, SMNVEV (reference sequence). The CDR3 sequence: CASGAVYRATEAFF. The CDR3 bases are TGTGCCAGCGGAGCCGTTTACAGGGCTACTGAAGCTTTCTTT.

The chain carries TRBV7-9 and TRBJ2-3; 12 bases match TRBD2. Trimming removed 10 bases from V and 1 base from J; junction bases left unmatched: 12. Germline V gives CDR1 SEHNR, CDR2 FQNEAQ (reference sequence). The CDR3 has 17 amino acids. This CDR3 reads CATGYLASGGGTDTQYF. In DNA form, the CDR3 reads TGTGCCACCGGTTATCTGGCTAGCGGGGGGGGCACAGATACGCAGTATTTT.

This sequence joins TRBV4-1 and TRBJ2-5, with D hard to call. V was pared by 0 bases and J by 5 bases, with 13 bases between. This CDR3 contains 15 residues. Germline CDR1 is MGHRA and CDR2 is YSYEKL. CDR3 amino acids: CASSQDWPISETQYF. In DNA form, the CDR3 reads TGCGCCAGCAGCCAAGATTGGCCCATATCGGAGACCCAGTACTTC.

This clone occurred once. The CDR3 DNA follows: TGTGCCAGCAGCTTTGGGCAAGTAGCGGCTGAAGCTTTCTTT. Its translation is CASSFGQVAAEAFF. The genes are TRBV7-9 and TRBJ1-1; D gene ambiguous. The V and J ends lost 3 bases and 6 bases respectively, with 14 bases between them. CDR1 SEHNR and CDR2 FQNEAQ come from the germline V gene (reference sequence). The CDR3 consists of 14 residues. The full variable domain, its missing parts supplied by reference TRBV7-9 and TRBJ1-1, is DTGVSQNPRHKITKRGQNVTFRCDPISEHNRLYWYRQTLGQGPEFLTYFQNEAQLEKSRLLSDRFSAERPKGSFSTLEIQRTEQGDSAMYLCASSFGQVAAEAFFGQGTRLTVV.

The chain uses TRBV7-2 and TRBJ2-5; 7 bases match TRBD1. The CDR3 spans 16 residues. The ends lost 5 bases at V and 2 bases at J; junction bases unmatched: 11. CDR1 is SGHTA and CDR2 is FQGNSA in the germline V gene. Here the CDR3 DNA reads TGTGCCAGCAGCGCCCTAAAGTTGACAGGGCAAGAGACCCAGTACTTC. Translated, it gives CASSALKLTGQETQYF. Supplemented by reference TRBV7-2 and TRBJ2-5, the full variable domain reads GAGVSQSPSNKVTEKGKDVELRCDPISGHTALYWYRQSLGQGLEFLIYFQGNSAPDKSGLPSDRFSAERTGGSVSTLTIQRTQQEDSAVYLCASSALKLTGQETQYFGPGTRLLVL.

The V gene is TRBV19, the J gene TRBJ1-2; D is ambiguous. This CDR3 is built from 13 residues. In germline, CDR1 is LNHDA, CDR2 SQIVND (reference sequence). V was shortened by 5 bases and J by 0 bases, with 7 bases between the two germline ends. The CDR3 loop is CASSVIANYGYTF. The CDR3 DNA is TGTGCCAGTAGTGTCATAGCTAACTATGGCTACACCTTC.